The sequence of this TCR beta chain was determined in a study of blood T cell repertoires in COVID-19. TCRdb's copy holds only in-frame clones and misses some; the assay was immunoSEQ multiplex PCR. The data show 240,000 or so clones, about 81% seen once. Per germline, CDR1 MGHRA and CDR2 YSYEKL. Trimming cost V 0 bases and J 6 bases, with 12 bases left between them. This CDR3 region has 15 residues. The receptor comes from an older woman with active or convalescent COVID-19. Input material: peripheral blood. The chain links TRBV4-1 to TRBJ1-5; no reliable D call. The CDR3 region is CASSQDIPRGQPQHF. CDR3 DNA sequence: TGCGCCAGCAGCCAAGATATCCCACGGGGTCAGCCCCAGCATTTT.